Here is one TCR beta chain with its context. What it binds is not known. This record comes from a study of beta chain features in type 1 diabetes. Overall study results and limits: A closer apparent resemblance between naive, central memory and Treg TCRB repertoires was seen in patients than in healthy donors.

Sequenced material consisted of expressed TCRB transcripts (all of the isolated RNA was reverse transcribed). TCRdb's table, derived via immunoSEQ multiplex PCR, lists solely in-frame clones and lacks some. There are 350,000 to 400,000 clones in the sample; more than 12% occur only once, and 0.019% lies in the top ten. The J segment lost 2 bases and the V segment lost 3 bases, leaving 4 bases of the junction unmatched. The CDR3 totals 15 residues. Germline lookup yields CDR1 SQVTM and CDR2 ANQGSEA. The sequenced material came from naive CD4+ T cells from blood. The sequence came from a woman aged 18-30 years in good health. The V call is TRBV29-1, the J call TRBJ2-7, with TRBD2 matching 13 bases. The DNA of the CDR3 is TGCAGCGTTGACGGACTAGCGGGAGCGGCCTACGAGCAGTACTTC. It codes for CSVDGLAGAAYEQYF.